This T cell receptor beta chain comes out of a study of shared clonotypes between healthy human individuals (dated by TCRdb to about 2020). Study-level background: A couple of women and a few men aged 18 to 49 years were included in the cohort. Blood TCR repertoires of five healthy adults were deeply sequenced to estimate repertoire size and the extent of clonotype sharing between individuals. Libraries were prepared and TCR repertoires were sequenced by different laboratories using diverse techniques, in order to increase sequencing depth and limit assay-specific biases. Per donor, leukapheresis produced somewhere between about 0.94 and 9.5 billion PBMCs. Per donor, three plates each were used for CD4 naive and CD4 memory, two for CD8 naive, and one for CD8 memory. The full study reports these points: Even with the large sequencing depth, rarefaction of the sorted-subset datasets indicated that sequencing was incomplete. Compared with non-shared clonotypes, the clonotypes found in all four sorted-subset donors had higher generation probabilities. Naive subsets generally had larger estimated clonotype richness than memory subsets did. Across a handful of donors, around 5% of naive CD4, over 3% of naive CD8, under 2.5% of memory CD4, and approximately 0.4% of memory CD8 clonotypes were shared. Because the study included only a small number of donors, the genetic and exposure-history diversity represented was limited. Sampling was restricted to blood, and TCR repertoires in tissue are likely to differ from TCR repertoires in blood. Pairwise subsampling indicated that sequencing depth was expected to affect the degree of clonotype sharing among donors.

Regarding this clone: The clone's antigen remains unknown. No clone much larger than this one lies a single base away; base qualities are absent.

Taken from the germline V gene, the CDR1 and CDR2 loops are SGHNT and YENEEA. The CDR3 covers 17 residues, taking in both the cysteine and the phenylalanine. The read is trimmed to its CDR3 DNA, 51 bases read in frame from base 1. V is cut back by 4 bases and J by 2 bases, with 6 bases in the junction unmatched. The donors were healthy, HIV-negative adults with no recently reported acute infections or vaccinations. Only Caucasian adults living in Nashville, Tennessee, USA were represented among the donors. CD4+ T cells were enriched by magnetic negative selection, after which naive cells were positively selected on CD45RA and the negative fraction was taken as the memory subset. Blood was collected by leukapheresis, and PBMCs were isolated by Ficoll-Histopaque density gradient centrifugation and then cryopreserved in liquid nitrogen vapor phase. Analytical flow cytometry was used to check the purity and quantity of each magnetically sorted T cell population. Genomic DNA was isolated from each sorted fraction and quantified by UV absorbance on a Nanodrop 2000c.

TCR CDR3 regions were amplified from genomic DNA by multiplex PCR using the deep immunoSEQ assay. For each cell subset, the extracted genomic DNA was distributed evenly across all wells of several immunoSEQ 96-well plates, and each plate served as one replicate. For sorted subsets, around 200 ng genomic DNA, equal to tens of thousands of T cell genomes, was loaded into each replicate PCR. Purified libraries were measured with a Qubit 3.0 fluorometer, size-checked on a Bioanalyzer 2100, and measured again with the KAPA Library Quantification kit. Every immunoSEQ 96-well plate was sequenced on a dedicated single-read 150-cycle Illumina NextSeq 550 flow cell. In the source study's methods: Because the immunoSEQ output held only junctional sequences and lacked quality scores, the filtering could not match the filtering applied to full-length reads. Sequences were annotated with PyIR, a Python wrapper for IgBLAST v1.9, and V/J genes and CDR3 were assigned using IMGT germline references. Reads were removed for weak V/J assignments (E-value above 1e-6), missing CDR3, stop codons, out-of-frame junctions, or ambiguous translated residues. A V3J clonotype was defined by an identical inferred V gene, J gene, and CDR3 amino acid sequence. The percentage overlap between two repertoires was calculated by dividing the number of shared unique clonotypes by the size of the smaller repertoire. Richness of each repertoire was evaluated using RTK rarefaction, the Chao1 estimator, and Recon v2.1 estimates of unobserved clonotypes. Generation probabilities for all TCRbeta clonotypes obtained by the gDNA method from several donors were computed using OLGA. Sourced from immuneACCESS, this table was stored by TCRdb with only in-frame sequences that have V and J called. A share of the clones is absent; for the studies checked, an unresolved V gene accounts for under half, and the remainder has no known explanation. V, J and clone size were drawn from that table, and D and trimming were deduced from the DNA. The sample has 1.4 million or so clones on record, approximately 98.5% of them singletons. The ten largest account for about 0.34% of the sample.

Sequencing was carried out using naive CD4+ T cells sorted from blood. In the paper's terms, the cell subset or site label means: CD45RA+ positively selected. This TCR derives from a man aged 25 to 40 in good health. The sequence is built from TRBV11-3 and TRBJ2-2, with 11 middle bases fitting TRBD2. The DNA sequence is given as TGTGCCAGCAGCTCCGCGGGACTAGCGGTTAACACCGGGGAGCTGTTTTTT. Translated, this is CASSSAGLAVNTGELFF.